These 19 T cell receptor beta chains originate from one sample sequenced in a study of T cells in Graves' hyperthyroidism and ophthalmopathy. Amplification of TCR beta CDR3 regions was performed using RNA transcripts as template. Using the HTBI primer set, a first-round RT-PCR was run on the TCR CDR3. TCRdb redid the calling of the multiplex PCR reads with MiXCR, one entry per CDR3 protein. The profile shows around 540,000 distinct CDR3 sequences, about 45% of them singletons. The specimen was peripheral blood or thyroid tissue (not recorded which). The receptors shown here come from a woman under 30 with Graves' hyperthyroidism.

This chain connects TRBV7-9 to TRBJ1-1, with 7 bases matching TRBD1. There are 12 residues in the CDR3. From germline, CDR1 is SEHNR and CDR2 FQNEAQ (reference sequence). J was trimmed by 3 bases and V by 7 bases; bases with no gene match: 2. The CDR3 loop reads CASTTGDTEAFF. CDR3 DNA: TGTGCCAGCACCACAGGGGACACTGAAGCTTTCTTT.

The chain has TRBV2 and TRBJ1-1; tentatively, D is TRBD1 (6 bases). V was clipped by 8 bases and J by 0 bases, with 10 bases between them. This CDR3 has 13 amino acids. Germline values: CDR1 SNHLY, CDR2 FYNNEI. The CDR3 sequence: CASLDSLNTEAFF. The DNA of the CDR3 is TGTGCCAGCTTGGACAGCCTGAACACTGAAGCTTTCTTT.

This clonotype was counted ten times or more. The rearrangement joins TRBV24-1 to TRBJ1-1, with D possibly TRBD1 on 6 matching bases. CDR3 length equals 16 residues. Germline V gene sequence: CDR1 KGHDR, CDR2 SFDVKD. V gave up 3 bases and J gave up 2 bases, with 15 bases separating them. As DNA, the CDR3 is TGTGCCACCAGTGATCACACAAGTGGGGGCAACACTGAAGCTTTCTTT. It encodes CATSDHTSGGNTEAFF.

CDR3 protein: CASSVASGHQNTEAFF. CDR3 DNA: TGTGCCAGCAGCGTAGCTAGCGGACACCAAAACACTGAAGCTTTCTTT. This sequence joins TRBV9 and TRBJ1-1; D possibly corresponds to TRBD1 (5 bases). With 0 bases removed from V and 2 bases from J, the gap between germline ends came to 14 bases. CDR3 size: 16 residues. Germline CDR1 is SGDLS and CDR2 is YYNGEE.

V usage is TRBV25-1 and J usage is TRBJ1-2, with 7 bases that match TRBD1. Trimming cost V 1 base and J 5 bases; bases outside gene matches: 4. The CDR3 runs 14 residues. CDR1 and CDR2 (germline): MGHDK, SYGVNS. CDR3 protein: CASSEWQGEYGYTF. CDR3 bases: TGTGCCAGCAGTGAATGGCAGGGGGAATATGGCTACACCTTC.

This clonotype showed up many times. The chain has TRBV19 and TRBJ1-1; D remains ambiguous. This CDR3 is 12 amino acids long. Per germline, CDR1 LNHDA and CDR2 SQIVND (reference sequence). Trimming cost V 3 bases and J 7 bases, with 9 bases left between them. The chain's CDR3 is CASSMVRDEAFF. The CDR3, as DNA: TGTGCCAGTAGTATGGTACGGGATGAAGCTTTCTTT.

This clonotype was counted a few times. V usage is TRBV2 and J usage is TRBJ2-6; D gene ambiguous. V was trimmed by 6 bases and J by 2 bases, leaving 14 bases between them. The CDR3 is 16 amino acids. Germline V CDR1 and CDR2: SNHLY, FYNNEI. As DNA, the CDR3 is TGTGCCAGCAGCTTGCAAGGGATTCCTGGGGCCAACGTCCTGACTTTC. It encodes CASSLQGIPGANVLTF. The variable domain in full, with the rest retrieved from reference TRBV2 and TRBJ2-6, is EPEVTQTPSHQVTQMGQEVILRCVPISNHLYFYWYRQILGQKVEFLVSFYNNEISEKSEIFDDQFSVERPDGSNFTLKIRSTKLEDSAMYFCASSLQGIPGANVLTFGAGSRLTVL.

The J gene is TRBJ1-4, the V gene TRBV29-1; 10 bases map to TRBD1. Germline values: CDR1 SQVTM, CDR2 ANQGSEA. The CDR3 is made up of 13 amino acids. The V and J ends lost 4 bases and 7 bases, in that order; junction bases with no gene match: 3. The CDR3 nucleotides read TGCAGCGTTGGAAGGGACAGGGGTGAAAAACTGTTTTTT. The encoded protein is CSVGRDRGEKLFF.

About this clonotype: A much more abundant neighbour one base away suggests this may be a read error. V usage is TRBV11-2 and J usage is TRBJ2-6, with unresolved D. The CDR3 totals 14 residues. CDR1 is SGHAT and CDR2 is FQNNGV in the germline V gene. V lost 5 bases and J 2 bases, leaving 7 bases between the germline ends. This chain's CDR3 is CASSQTTGANVLTF. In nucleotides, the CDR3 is TGTGCCAGCAGCCAGACCACTGGGGCCAACGTCCTGACTTTC.

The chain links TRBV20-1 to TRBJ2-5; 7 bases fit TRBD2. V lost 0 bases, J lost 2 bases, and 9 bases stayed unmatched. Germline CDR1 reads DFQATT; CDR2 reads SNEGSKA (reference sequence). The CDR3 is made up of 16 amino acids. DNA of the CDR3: TGCAGTGCTAGAGACCCCCAGGGAGGGGAGCAAGAGACCCAGTACTTC. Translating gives CSARDPQGGEQETQYF.

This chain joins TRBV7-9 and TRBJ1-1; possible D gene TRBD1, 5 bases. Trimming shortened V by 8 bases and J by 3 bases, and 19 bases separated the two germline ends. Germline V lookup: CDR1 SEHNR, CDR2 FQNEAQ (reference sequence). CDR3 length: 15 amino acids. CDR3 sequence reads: CASSEGPLGDTEAFF. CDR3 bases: TGTGCCAGCTCCGAGGGCCCCTTAGGGGACACTGAAGCTTTCTTT.

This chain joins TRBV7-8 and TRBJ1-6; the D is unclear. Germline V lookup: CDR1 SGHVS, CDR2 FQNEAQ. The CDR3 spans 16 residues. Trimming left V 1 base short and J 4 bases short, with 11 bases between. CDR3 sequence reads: CASSLGFPSYNSPLHF. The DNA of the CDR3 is TGTGCCAGCAGCTTAGGGTTTCCGTCTTATAATTCACCCCTCCACTTT.

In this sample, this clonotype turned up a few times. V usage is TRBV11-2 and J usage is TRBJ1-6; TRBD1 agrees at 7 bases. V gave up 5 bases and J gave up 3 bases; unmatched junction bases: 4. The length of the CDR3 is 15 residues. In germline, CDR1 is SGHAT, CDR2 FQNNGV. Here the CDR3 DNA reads TGTGCCAGCAGCCCACGGGACAGCTATAATTCACCCCTCCACTTT. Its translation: CASSPRDSYNSPLHF.

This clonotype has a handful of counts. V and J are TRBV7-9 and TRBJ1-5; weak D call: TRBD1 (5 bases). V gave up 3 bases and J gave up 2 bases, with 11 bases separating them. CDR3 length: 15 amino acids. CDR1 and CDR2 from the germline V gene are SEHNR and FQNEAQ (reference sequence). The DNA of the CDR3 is TGTGCCAGCAGCTTGGGACGGGTTGGCAATCAGCCCCAGCATTTT. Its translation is CASSLGRVGNQPQHF.

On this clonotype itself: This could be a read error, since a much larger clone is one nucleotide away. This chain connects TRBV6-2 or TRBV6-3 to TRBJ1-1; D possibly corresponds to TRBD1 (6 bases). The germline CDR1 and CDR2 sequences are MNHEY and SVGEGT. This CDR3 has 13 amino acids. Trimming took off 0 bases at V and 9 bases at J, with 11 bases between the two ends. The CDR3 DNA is TGTGCCAGCAGTTACTCACGGGGGGGGCAAGCTTTCTTT. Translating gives CASSYSRGGQAFF.

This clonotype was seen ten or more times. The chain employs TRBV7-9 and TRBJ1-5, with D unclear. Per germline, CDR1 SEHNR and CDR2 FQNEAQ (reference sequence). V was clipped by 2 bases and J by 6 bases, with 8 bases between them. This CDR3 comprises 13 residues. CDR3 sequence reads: CASSLSSGQPQHF. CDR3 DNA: TGTGCCAGCAGCTTATCGTCTGGTCAGCCCCAGCATTTT.

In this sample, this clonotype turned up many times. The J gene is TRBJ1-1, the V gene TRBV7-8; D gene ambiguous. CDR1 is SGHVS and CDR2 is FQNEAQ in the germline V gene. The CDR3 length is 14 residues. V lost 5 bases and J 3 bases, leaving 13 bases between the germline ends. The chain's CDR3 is CASSVGARDTEAFF. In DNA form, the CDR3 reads TGTGCCAGCAGCGTTGGAGCGAGGGACACTGAAGCTTTCTTT.

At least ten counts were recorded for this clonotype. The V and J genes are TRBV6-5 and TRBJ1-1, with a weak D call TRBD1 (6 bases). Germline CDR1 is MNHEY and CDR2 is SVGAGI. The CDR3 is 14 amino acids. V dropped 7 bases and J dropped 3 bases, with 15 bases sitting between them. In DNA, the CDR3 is TGTGCCAGCAACCGCAGGGGACGGGACACTGAAGCTTTCTTT. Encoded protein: CASNRRGRDTEAFF.

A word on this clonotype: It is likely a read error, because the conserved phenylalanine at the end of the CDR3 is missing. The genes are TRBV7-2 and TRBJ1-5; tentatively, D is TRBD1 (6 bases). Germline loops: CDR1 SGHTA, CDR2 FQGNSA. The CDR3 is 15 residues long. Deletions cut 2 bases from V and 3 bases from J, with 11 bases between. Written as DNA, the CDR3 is TGTGCCAGCAGCTTATCGGGGACATACAATCAGCCCCAGCATCAT. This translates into CASSLSGTYNQPQHH.